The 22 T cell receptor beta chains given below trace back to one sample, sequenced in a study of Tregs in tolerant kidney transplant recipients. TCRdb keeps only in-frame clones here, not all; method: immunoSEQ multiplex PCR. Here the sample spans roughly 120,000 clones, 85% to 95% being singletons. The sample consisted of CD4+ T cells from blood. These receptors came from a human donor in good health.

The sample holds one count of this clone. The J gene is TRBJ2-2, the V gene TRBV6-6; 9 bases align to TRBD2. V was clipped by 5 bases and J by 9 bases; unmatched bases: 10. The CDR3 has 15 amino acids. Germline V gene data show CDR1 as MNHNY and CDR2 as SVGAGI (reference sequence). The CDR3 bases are TGTGCCAGCAGTCCGGGACTAGCACTGCGGAGGGAGCTGTTTTTT. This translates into CASSPGLALRRELFF.

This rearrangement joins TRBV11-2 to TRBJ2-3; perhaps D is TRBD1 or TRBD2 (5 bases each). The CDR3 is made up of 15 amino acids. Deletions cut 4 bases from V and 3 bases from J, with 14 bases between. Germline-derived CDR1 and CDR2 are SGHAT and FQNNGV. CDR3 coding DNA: TGTGCCAGCAGCTCCCGAGGGGATATGACAGATACGCAGTATTTT. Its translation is CASSSRGDMTDTQYF.

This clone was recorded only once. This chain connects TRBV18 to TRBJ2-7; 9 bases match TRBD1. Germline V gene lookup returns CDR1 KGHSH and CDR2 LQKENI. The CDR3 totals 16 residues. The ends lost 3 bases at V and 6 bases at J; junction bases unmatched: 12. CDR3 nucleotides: TGTGCCAGCTCACCGTTCCGGGACAGGGTTCTCCGCGAGCAGTACTTC. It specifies CASSPFRDRVLREQYF.

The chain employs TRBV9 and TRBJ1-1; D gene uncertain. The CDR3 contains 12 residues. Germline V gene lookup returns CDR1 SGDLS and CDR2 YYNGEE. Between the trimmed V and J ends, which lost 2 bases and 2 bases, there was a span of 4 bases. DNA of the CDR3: TGTGCCAGCAGCGTCTTCAACACTGAAGCTTTCTTT. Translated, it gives CASSVFNTEAFF.

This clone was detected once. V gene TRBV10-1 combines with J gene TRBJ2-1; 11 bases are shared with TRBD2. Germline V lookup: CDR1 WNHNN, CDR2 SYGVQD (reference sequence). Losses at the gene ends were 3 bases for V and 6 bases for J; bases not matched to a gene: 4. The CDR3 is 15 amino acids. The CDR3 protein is CASSERLAGGNEQFF. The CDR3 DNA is TGCGCCAGCAGTGAAAGGCTAGCGGGGGGCAATGAGCAGTTCTTC.

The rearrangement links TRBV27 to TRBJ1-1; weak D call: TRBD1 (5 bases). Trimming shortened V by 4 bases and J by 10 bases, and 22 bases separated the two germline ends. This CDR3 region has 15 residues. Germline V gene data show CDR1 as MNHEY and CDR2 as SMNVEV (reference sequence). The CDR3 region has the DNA TGTGCCAGCAGTTACAACAGGCTCCCCGAACACTCAGCTTTCTTT. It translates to CASSYNRLPEHSAFF.

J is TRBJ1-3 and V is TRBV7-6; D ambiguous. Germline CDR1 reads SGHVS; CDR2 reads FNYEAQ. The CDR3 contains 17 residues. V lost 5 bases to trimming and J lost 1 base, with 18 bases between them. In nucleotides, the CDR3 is TGTGCCAGCAGCCCTACCCCCGGCCGTGAATCTGGAAACACCATATATTTT. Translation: CASSPTPGRESGNTIYF. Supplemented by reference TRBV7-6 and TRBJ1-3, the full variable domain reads GAGVSQSPRYKVTKRGQDVALRCDPISGHVSLYWYRQALGQGPEFLTYFNYEAQQDKSGLPNDRFSAERPEGSISTLTIQRTEQRDSAMYRCASSPTPGRESGNTIYFGEGSWLTVV.

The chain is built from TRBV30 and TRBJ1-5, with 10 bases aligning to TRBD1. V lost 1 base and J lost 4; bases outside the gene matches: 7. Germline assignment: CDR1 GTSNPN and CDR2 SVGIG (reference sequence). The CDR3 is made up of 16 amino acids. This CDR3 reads CAWSGGTGVGNQPQHF. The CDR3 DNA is TGTGCCTGGAGTGGAGGGACAGGGGTTGGAAATCAGCCCCAGCATTTT.

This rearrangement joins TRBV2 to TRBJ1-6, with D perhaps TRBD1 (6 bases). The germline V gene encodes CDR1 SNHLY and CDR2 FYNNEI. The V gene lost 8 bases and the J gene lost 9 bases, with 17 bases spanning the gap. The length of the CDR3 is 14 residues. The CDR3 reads CASGGRQEGSPLHF. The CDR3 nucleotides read TGTGCCAGCGGGGGGAGACAGGAGGGTTCACCCCTCCACTTT.

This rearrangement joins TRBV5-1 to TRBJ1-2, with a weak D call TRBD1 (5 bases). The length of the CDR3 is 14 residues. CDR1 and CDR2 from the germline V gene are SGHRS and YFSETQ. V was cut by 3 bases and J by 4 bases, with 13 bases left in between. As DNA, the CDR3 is TGCGCCAGCAGCTCGAGGGGAGGAGGCTATGGCTACACCTTC. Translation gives CASSSRGGGYGYTF.

This CDR3 is CASSPTTSTTDPYGYTF. The CDR3 DNA reads TGTGCCAGCTCACCAACCACATCCACGACAGATCCCTATGGCTACACCTTC. The chain is built from TRBV18 and TRBJ1-2; D might be TRBD1 (5 bases). The germline gives CDR1 KGHSH, CDR2 LQKENI. CDR3 length: 17 residues. The V end lost 2 bases, the J end lost 4 bases, and 20 bases lay between the germline ends.

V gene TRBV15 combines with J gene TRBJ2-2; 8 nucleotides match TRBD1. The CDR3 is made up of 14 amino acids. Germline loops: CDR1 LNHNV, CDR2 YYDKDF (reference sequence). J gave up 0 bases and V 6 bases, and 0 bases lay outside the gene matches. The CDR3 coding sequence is TGTGCCACCAGACAGGGGGCGAACACCGGGGAGCTGTTTTTT. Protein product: CATRQGANTGELFF.

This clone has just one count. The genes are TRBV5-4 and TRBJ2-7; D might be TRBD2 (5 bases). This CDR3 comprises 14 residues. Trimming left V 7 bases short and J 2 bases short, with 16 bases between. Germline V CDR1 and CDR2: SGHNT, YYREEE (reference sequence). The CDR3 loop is CASGPWEIPYEQYF. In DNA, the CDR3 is TGTGCCAGCGGCCCGTGGGAGATCCCCTACGAGCAGTACTTC.

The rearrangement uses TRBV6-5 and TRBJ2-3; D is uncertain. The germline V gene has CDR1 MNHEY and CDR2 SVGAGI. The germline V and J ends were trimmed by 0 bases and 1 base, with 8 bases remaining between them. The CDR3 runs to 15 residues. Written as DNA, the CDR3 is TGTGCCAGCAGTTACTCCGGCGAACGCACAGATACGCAGTATTTT. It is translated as CASSYSGERTDTQYF.

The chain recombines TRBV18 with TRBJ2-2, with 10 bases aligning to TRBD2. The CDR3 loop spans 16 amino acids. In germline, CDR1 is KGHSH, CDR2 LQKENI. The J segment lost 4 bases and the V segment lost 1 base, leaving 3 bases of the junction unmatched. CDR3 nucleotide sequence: TGTGCCAGCTCACCACGAATAGCGGGGGGCACCGGGGAGCTGTTTTTT. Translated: CASSPRIAGGTGELFF. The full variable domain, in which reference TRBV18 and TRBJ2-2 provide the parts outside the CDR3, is NAGVMQNPRHLVRRRGQEARLRCSPMKGHSHVYWYRQLPEEGLKFMVYLQKENIIDESGMPKERFSAEFPKEGPSILRIQQVVRGDSAAYFCASSPRIAGGTGELFFGEGSRLTVL.

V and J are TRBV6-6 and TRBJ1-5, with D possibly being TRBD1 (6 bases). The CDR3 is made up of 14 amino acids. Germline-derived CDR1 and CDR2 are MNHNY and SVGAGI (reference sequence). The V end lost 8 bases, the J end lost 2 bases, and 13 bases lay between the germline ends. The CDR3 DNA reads TGTGCCAGCTCCTCACAGGGAGGCAATCAGCCCCAGCATTTT. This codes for CASSSQGGNQPQHF.

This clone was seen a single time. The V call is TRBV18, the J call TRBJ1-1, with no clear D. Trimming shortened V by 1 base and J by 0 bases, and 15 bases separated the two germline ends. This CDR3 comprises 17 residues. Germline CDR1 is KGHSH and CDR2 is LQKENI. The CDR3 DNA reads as TGTGCCAGCTCACCACTTATTGGGGAAGGGATGAACACTGAAGCTTTCTTT. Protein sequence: CASSPLIGEGMNTEAFF.

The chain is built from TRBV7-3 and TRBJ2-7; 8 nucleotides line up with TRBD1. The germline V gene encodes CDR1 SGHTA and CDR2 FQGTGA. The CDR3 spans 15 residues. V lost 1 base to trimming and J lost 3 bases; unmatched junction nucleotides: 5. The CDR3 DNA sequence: TGTGCCAGCAGCTTAAGGGGACAGGCCGGCTACGAGCAGTACTTC. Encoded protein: CASSLRGQAGYEQYF.

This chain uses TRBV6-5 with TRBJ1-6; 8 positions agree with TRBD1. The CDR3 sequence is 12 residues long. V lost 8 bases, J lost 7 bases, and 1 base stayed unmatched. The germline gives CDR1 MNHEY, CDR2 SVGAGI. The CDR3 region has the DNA TGTGCCAGCCGACAGGGGAATTCACCCCTCCACTTT. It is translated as CASRQGNSPLHF.

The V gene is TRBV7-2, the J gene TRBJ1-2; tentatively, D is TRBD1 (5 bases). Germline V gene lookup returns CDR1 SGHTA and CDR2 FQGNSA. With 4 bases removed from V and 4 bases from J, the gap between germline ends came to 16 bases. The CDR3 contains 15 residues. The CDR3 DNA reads TGTGCCAGCAGCTCGCCCCAGGGAGTCGGCTATGGCTACACCTTC. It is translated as CASSSPQGVGYGYTF.

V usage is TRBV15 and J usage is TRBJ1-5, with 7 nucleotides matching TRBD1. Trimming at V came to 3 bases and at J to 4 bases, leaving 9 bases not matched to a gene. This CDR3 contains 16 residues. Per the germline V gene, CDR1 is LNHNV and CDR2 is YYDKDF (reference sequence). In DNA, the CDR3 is TGTGCCACCAGCAGTCCCCGGGACAGTTGGAATCAGCCCCAGCATTTT. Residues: CATSSPRDSWNQPQHF.

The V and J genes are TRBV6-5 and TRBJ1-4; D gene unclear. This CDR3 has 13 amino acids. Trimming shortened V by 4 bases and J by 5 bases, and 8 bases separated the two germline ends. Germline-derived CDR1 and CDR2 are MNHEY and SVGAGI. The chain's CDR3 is CASSSPGNEKLFF. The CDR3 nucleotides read TGTGCCAGCAGTTCCCCCGGAAATGAAAAACTGTTTTTT.